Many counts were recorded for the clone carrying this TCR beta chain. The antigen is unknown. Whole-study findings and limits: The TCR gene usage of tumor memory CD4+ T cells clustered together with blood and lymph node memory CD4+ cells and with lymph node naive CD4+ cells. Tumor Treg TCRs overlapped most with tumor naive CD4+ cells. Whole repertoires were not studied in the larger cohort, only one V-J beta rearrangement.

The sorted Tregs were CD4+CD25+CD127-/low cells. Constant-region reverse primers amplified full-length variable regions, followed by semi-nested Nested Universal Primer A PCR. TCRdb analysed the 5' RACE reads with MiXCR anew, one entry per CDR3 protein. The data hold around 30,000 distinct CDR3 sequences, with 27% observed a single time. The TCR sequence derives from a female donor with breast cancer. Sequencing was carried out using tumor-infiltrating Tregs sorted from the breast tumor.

The CDR3 loop is CASSLDDRGIDTQYF. CDR3 nucleotide sequence: TGCGCCAGCAGCTTGGACGACAGGGGGATAGATACGCAGTATTTT. The chain links TRBV5-1 to TRBJ2-3, with TRBD1 matching 9 bases. Germline-derived CDR1 and CDR2 are SGHRS and YFSETQ. V dropped 0 bases and J dropped 5; count of bases not matched to a gene: 4. CDR3 length equals 15 residues.